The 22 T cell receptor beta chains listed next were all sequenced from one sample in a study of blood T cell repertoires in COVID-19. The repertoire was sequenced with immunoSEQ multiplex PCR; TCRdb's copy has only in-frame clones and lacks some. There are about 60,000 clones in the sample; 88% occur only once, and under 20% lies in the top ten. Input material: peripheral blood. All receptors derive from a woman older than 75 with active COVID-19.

For the CDR3, the DNA is TGTGCCAGCACCTTGGGGGCTAGAAATGAGCAGTTCTTC. It yields the protein CASTLGARNEQFF. The V and J genes are TRBV25-1 and TRBJ2-1; perhaps TRBD1 as D (6 bases). CDR1 MGHDK and CDR2 SYGVNS come from the germline V gene. V was shortened by 7 bases and J by 7 bases, with 14 bases between the two germline ends. The CDR3 runs to 13 residues.

The CDR3: CASSLGAGGSGTEAFF. CDR3 bases: TGTGCCAGCAGCTTAGGGGCAGGAGGGAGTGGCACTGAAGCTTTCTTT. The rearrangement links TRBV7-9 to TRBJ1-1; D ambiguous. Trimming removed 1 base at V and 4 bases at J, with 16 bases between. Germline assignment: CDR1 SEHNR and CDR2 FQNEAQ (reference sequence). The CDR3 spans 16 residues.

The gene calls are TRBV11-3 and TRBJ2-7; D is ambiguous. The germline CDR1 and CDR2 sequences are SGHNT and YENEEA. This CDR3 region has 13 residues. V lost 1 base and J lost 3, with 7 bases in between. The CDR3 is CASSLGRYYEQYF. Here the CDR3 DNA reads TGTGCCAGCAGCTTAGGCAGATACTACGAGCAGTACTTC.

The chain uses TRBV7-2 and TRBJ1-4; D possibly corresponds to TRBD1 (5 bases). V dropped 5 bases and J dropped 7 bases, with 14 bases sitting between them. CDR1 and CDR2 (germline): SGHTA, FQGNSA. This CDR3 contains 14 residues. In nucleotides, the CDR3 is TGTGCCAGCAGCCTGGGCCCCGGGGGTGAAAAACTGTTTTTT. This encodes CASSLGPGGEKLFF.

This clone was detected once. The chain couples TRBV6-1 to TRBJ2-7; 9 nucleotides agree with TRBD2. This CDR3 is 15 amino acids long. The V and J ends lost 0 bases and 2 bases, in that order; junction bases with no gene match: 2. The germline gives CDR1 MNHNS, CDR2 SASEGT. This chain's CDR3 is CASSEASGGAYEQYF. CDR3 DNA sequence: TGTGCCAGCAGTGAAGCTAGCGGGGGTGCCTACGAGCAGTACTTC.

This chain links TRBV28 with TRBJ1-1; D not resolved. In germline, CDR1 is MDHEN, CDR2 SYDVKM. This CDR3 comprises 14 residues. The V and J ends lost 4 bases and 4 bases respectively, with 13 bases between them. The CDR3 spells CASSSWIRSTEAFF. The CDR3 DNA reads TGTGCCAGCAGTTCGTGGATCCGGAGCACTGAAGCTTTCTTT.

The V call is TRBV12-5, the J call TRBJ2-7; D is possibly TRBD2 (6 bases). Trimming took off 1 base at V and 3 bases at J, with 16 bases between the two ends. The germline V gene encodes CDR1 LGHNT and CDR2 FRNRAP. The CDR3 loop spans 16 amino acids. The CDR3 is CASGLGTLGGLYEQYF. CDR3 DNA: TGTGCTAGTGGTTTGGGGACCTTGGGGGGACTCTACGAGCAGTACTTC.

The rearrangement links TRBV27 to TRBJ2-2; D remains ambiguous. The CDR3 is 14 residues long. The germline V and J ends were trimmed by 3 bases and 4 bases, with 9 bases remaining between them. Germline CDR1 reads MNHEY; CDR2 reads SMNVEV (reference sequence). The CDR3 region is CASSFLTRTGELFF. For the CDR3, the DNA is TGTGCCAGCAGTTTTTTGACTCGCACCGGGGAGCTGTTTTTT.

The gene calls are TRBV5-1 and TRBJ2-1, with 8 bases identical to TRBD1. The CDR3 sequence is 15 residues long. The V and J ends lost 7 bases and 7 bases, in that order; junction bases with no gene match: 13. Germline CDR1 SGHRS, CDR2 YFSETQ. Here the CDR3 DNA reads TGCGCCAGCTCCAGTGTGGCAGGGACAGGAAATGAGCAGTTCTTC. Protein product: CASSSVAGTGNEQFF. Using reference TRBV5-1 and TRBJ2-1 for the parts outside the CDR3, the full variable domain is KAGVTQTPRYLIKTRGQQVTLSCSPISGHRSVSWYQQTPGQGLQFLFEYFSETQRNKGNFPGRFSGRQFSNSRSEMNVSTLELGDSALYLCASSSVAGTGNEQFFGPGTRLTVL.

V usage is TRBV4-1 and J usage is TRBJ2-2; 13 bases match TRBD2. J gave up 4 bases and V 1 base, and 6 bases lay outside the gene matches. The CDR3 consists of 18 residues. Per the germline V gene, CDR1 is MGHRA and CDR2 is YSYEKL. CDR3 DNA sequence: TGCGCCAGCAGCCAAGTCTGGGGACTAGCGGGGAGCACCGGGGAGCTGTTTTTT. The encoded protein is CASSQVWGLAGSTGELFF.

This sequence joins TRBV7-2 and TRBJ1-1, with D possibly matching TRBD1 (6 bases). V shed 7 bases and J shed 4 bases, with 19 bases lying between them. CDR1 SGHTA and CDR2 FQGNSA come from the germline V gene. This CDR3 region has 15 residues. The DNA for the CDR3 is TGTGCCAGCACTCCTAGGGGGGGTGCGAGCACTGAAGCTTTCTTT. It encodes CASTPRGGASTEAFF.

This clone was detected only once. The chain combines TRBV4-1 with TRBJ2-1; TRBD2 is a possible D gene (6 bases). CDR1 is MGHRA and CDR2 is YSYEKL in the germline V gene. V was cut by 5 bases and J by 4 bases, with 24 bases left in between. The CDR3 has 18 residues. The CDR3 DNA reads TGCGCCAGCAGCGAATGGGTCTTTGGAGGGAGCGAATACAATGAGCAGTTCTTC. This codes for CASSEWVFGGSEYNEQFF.

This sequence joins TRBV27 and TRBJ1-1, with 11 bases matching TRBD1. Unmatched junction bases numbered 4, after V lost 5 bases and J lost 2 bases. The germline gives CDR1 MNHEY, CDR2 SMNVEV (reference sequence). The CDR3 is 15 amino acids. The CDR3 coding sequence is TGTGCCAGCAGTCAGGGACAGGGGGGCAACACTGAAGCTTTCTTT. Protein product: CASSQGQGGNTEAFF.

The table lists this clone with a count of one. The CDR3 DNA follows: TGTGCCAGCAGTTACGCCGCGCCGTCTGGGGCCAACGTCCTGACTTTC. Translation: CASSYAAPSGANVLTF. This chain joins TRBV6-5 and TRBJ2-6; no reliable D call. V shed 2 bases and J shed 1 base, with 9 bases lying between them. CDR1 is MNHEY, CDR2 SVGAGI, per germline. CDR3 size: 16 residues.

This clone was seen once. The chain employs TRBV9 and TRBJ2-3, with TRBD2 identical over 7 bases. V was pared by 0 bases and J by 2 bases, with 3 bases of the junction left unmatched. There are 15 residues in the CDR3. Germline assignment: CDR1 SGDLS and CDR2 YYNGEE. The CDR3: CASSVAAGTTDTQYF. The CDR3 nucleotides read TGTGCCAGCAGCGTAGCAGCGGGGACCACAGATACGCAGTATTTT.

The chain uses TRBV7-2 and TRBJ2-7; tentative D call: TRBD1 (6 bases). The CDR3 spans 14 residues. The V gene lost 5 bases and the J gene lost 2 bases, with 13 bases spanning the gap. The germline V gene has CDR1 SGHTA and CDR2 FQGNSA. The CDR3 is CASSLPDSPYEQYF. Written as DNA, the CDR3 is TGTGCCAGCAGCCTCCCGGACAGTCCCTACGAGCAGTACTTC.

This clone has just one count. The CDR3 loop is CASSSGTGAYEQYF. The CDR3 nucleotides read TGCGCCAGCAGTTCCGGGACAGGCGCTTACGAGCAGTACTTC. This rearrangement joins TRBV5-1 to TRBJ2-7; 8 nucleotides match TRBD1. V lost 5 bases and J lost 4; bases outside the gene matches: 8. Germline CDR1 and CDR2: SGHRS and YFSETQ. CDR3 length: 14 amino acids.

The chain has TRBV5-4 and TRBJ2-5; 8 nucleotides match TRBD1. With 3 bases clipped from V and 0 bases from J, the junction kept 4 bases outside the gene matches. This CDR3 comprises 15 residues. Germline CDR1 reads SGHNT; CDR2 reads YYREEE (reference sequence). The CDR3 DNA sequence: TGTGCCAGCAGCTCAAGACAGGGGTACCAAGAGACCCAGTACTTC. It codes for CASSSRQGYQETQYF.

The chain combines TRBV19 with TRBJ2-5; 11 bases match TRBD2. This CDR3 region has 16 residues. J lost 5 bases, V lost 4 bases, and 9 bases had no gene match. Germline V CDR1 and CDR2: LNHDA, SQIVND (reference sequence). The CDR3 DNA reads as TGTGCCAGTAGTACCTTACTAGCGGGGGAAGGTGAGACCCAGTACTTC. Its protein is CASSTLLAGEGETQYF. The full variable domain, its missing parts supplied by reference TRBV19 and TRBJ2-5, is DGGITQSPKYLFRKEGQNVTLSCEQNLNHDAMYWYRQDPGQGLRLIYYSQIVNDFQKGDIAEGYSVSREKKESFPLTVTSAQKNPTAFYLCASSTLLAGEGETQYFGPGTRLLVL.

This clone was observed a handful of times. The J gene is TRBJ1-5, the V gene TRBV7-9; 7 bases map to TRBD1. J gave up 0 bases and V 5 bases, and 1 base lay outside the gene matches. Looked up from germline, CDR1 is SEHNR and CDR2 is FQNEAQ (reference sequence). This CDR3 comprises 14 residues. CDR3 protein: CASSRGHSNQPQHF. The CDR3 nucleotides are TGTGCCAGCAGCAGGGGGCATAGCAATCAGCCCCAGCATTTT.

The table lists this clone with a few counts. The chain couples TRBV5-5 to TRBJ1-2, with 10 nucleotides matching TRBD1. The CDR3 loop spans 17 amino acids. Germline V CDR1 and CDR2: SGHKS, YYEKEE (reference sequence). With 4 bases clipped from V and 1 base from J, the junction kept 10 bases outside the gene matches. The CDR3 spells CASSLTGGGSFNYGYTF. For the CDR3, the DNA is TGTGCCAGCAGCCTGACAGGGGGCGGTAGTTTTAACTATGGCTACACCTTC.

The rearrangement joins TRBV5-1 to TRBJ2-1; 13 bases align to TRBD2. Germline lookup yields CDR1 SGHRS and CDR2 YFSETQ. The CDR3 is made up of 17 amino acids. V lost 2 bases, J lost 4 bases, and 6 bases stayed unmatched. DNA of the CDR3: TGCGCCAGCAGCTTCGGCTCGGGACTAGCGGGGTACAATGAGCAGTTCTTC. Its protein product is CASSFGSGLAGYNEQFF. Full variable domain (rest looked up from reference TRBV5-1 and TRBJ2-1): KAGVTQTPRYLIKTRGQQVTLSCSPISGHRSVSWYQQTPGQGLQFLFEYFSETQRNKGNFPGRFSGRQFSNSRSEMNVSTLELGDSALYLCASSFGSGLAGYNEQFFGPGTRLTVL.